A single sample is the source of the 17 T cell receptor beta chains below, sequenced in a study of CD8 T cell repertoires and HIV-1 epitope variants. Repertoires were generated with immunoSEQ multiplex PCR, while TCRdb's copy carries only in-frame clones and drops some. The sample consists of fewer than 5,500 clones, under 70% of them appearing once. What these receptors recognize is not known. The sequenced sample was cultured CD8+ T cells derived from PBMCs. The receptors were sampled from a male donor with HIV.

This clone is termed hyperexpanded (1% or more). The genes are TRBV28 and TRBJ1-1; 10 nucleotides agree with TRBD1. Germline V lookup: CDR1 MDHEN, CDR2 SYDVKM. J lost 4 bases, V lost 4 bases, and 12 bases had no gene match. The CDR3 covers 17 residues. The CDR3 coding sequence is TGTGCCAGCAGTTCCCCCGGGACAGGGGTGATTTCCACTGAAGCTTTCTTT. Protein product: CASSSPGTGVISTEAFF.

The chain recombines TRBV9 with TRBJ1-4, with D unresolved. The CDR3 runs 13 residues. Trimming stripped 4 bases from V and 8 bases from J, with 12 bases between. Germline CDR1 SGDLS, CDR2 YYNGEE. This chain's CDR3 is CASSLRPAEKLFF. CDR3 in DNA: TGTGCCAGCAGCCTCCGACCGGCGGAAAAACTGTTTTTT.

This rearrangement joins TRBV11-2 to TRBJ2-1; 10 bases agree with TRBD2. This CDR3 region has 15 residues. Germline CDR1 SGHAT, CDR2 FQNNGV. The ends lost 0 bases at V and 8 bases at J; junction bases unmatched: 4. The CDR3, as DNA: TGTGCCAGCAGCTTAGAGTCTAGCGGGGGAGATGAGCAGTTCTTC. This sequence encodes CASSLESSGGDEQFF.

The chain links TRBV6-1 to TRBJ1-2; D not certain. With 8 bases removed from V and 0 bases from J, the gap between germline ends came to 10 bases. CDR1 is MNHNS, CDR2 SASEGT, per germline. This CDR3 comprises 13 residues. Written as DNA, the CDR3 is TGTGCCAGCTCCTACGGAGCTAACTATGGCTACACCTTC. Translating it yields CASSYGANYGYTF.

J is TRBJ2-3 and V is TRBV7-9; 7 nucleotides align to TRBD2. The length of the CDR3 is 13 residues. V was clipped by 1 base and J by 8 bases; unmatched bases: 3. From germline, CDR1 is SEHNR and CDR2 FQNEAQ (reference sequence). The CDR3 sequence is CASSLGREGTQYF. The CDR3 DNA reads as TGTGCCAGCAGCTTAGGTAGGGAGGGTACGCAGTATTTT.

This chain uses TRBV28 with TRBJ1-4; TRBD1 might be the D (6 bases). The CDR3 extends over 17 amino acids. Germline CDR1 and CDR2: MDHEN and SYDVKM. The V and J ends lost 5 bases and 0 bases respectively, with 16 bases between them. The CDR3 loop is CASSPLDSDATNEKLFF. The CDR3 bases are TGTGCCAGCAGTCCGTTGGACAGCGACGCAACTAATGAAAAACTGTTTTTT.

This clone has only a few counts. This sequence joins TRBV27 and TRBJ2-3, with TRBD2 matching 10 bases. Trimming at V came to 7 bases and at J to 0 bases, leaving 13 bases not matched to a gene. Germline assignment: CDR1 MNHEY and CDR2 SMNVEV (reference sequence). The CDR3 is made up of 18 amino acids. Here the CDR3 DNA reads TGTGCCAGCACCCCGACCACGACTAGCGGGCGTAGCACAGATACGCAGTATTTT. It encodes CASTPTTTSGRSTDTQYF.

J is TRBJ1-5 and V is TRBV27, with 10 bases lining up with TRBD1. Germline loops: CDR1 MNHEY, CDR2 SMNVEV (reference sequence). This CDR3 region has 15 residues. J gave up 6 bases and V 5 bases, and 7 bases lay outside the gene matches. In DNA form, the CDR3 reads TGTGCCAGCAGTCCCGGGACAGGGGCAGTTCAGCCCCAGCATTTT. Encoded protein: CASSPGTGAVQPQHF.

This clone was observed a handful of times. The V and J genes are TRBV11-2 and TRBJ2-1; 7 nucleotides agree with TRBD1. After removal of 3 bases from V and 4 bases from J, the junction contained 0 bases not matched to a gene. CDR1 SGHAT and CDR2 FQNNGV come from the germline V gene. This CDR3 has 13 residues. The CDR3 coding sequence is TGTGCCAGCAGCTTGGGACAGTACAATGAGCAGTTCTTC. Translated, it gives CASSLGQYNEQFF. The full variable domain, its missing parts supplied by reference TRBV11-2 and TRBJ2-1, is EAGVAQSPRYKIIEKRQSVAFWCNPISGHATLYWYQQILGQGPKLLIQFQNNGVVDDSQLPKDRFSAERLKGVDSTLKIQPAKLEDSAVYLCASSLGQYNEQFFGPGTRLTVL.

V gene TRBV12-5 combines with J gene TRBJ2-1; 7 bases line up with TRBD1. CDR1 is LGHNT, CDR2 FRNRAP, per germline. The CDR3 is 15 residues long. V lost 5 bases, J lost 8 bases, and 12 bases stayed unmatched. The CDR3: CASGTSRQGVDEQFF. DNA for the CDR3: TGTGCTAGTGGTACCTCTCGACAGGGTGTGGATGAGCAGTTCTTC.

The chain employs TRBV11-2 and TRBJ1-1, with 8 bases matching TRBD1. CDR1 SGHAT and CDR2 FQNNGV come from the germline V gene. The ends lost 1 base at V and 6 bases at J; junction bases unmatched: 4. The CDR3 consists of 14 residues. DNA of the CDR3: TGTGCCAGCAGCTTAGGGACAGGGACTTCTGAAGCTTTCTTT. Translating it yields CASSLGTGTSEAFF.

CDR3 DNA: TGCGCCAGCAGCCAAGTCTGGGGTTCAGGGTCTAGCTCCTACAATGAGCAGTTCTTC. Amino acids: CASSQVWGSGSSSYNEQFF. The chain has TRBV4-3 and TRBJ2-1, with a weak D call TRBD1 (5 bases). The CDR3 runs 19 residues. Trimming removed 1 base from V and 0 bases from J, with 19 bases in between. Germline CDR1 is LGHNA and CDR2 is YSLEER.

This rearrangement joins TRBV7-9 to TRBJ2-3, with D tentatively TRBD1 (6 bases). CDR1 SEHNR and CDR2 FQNEAQ come from the germline V gene (reference sequence). V was cut by 1 base and J by 5 bases, with 13 bases left in between. The CDR3 extends over 15 amino acids. The CDR3 DNA sequence: TGTGCCAGCAGCTTAGAACAGGGTTGGGAAGATACGCAGTATTTT. Protein product: CASSLEQGWEDTQYF.

This clone was seen more than once but under ten times. The V gene is TRBV9, the J gene TRBJ1-5; D ambiguous. V lost 3 bases and J lost 3, with 13 bases in between. Germline lookup yields CDR1 SGDLS and CDR2 YYNGEE. This CDR3 is 15 amino acids long. The CDR3 sequence: CASSARGSLNQPQHF. The CDR3, as DNA: TGTGCCAGCAGCGCCCGAGGGAGTCTCAATCAGCCCCAGCATTTT.

The rearrangement joins TRBV2 to TRBJ2-7; 10 bases map to TRBD2. The CDR3 covers 17 residues. Germline lookup yields CDR1 SNHLY and CDR2 FYNNEI. V lost 7 bases and J lost 4; bases outside the gene matches: 16. The CDR3 loop reads CASNPQRGGQLPYEQYF. The CDR3, as DNA: TGTGCCAGCAATCCTCAGCGGGGGGGACAGCTTCCATACGAGCAGTACTTC.

This rearrangement joins TRBV30 to TRBJ1-1; no definite D call. The CDR3 contains 12 residues. V gave up 0 bases and J gave up 0 bases, with 2 bases separating them. The germline V gene has CDR1 GTSNPN and CDR2 SVGIG (reference sequence). CDR3 region: CAWSVMNTEAFF. CDR3 DNA: TGTGCCTGGAGTGTAATGAACACTGAAGCTTTCTTT.

This CDR3 is CASSLGSEQFF. The CDR3 coding sequence is TGTGCCAGCAGTCTCGGCAGTGAGCAGTTCTTC. This chain connects TRBV5-6 to TRBJ2-1; no firm D call. CDR1 is SGHDT and CDR2 is YYEEEE in the germline V gene. Trimming stripped 5 bases from V and 9 bases from J, with 9 bases between. The CDR3 extends over 11 amino acids. The variable domain in full, completed from reference TRBV5-6 and TRBJ2-1, reads DAGVTQSPTHLIKTRGQQVTLRCSPKSGHDTVSWYQQALGQGPQFIFQYYEEEERQRGNFPDRFSGHQFPNYSSELNVNALLLGDSALYLCASSLGSEQFFGPGTRLTVL.